The 22 T cell receptor beta chains below come from one sample, sequenced in a study of CD8 T cells in ankylosing spondylitis (dated by TCRdb to 2015 to 2018). The library was prepared using 5' RACE. This sample was sequenced with an Illumina HiSeq 2500. The public reads were run again by TCRdb, first through fastp at Q25 and then through MiXCR, and only productive beta chains were kept. Merged by CDR3 protein, the rows form single entries marked with the most common genes and DNA. The sample yields 200,000 to 300,000 distinct CDR3 sequences; roughly 10% were counted once. The ten largest account for less than 7.5% of the sample. The sample consisted of blood, either unsorted or a sorted T cell fraction (not recorded which). The receptor set was obtained from a male donor with ankylosing spondylitis or in good health (not recorded which).

The table lists this clonotype with many counts. The gene calls are TRBV24-1 and TRBJ2-1, with TRBD2 matching over 11 bases. V was pared by 9 bases and J by 8 bases, with 8 bases of the junction left unmatched. Germline V CDR1 and CDR2: KGHDR, SFDVKD. This CDR3 has 14 amino acids. CDR3 region: CATQSLAGDHEQFF. DNA for the CDR3: TGTGCCACCCAATCACTAGCGGGAGACCATGAGCAGTTCTTC.

This sequence joins TRBV7-2 and TRBJ2-5; the match to TRBD2 covers 8 bases. This CDR3 contains 15 residues. With V trimmed by 3 bases and J by 2 bases, 5 bases remained unmatched. CDR1 and CDR2 (germline): SGHTA, FQGNSA. CDR3 nucleotide sequence: TGTGCCAGCAGCTTGTTGCGGGGGGCACAAGAGACCCAGTACTTC. Its protein product is CASSLLRGAQETQYF. The full variable domain, its missing parts supplied by reference TRBV7-2 and TRBJ2-5, is GAGVSQSPSNKVTEKGKDVELRCDPISGHTALYWYRQSLGQGLEFLIYFQGNSAPDKSGLPSDRFSAERTGGSVSTLTIQRTQQEDSAVYLCASSLLRGAQETQYFGPGTRLLVL.

A remark on this clonotype: A much more abundant neighbour one base away suggests this may be a read error. The V call is TRBV7-8, the J call TRBJ2-5; the D gene is possibly TRBD1 (6 bases). This CDR3 region has 15 residues. Germline V lookup: CDR1 SGHVS, CDR2 FQNEAQ. CDR3 protein: CASSLGQDRVETQHF. CDR3 DNA sequence: TGTGCCAGCAGCTTAGGACAGGACCGAGTGGAGACCCAGCACTTC.

This clonotype showed up many times. The chain employs TRBV11-2 and TRBJ2-1; TRBD2 is a possible D gene (6 bases). The CDR3 extends over 15 amino acids. V lost 0 bases and J lost 10, with 16 bases in between. Germline values: CDR1 SGHAT, CDR2 FQNNGV. For the CDR3, the DNA is TGTGCCAGCAGCTTAGAGGGTGGAGGGTTCGGCGAGCAGTTCTTC. Amino acid sequence: CASSLEGGGFGEQFF.

This clonotype was detected ten times or more. The V gene is TRBV5-1, the J gene TRBJ2-3; D unclear. Trimming took 6 bases from V and 3 from J, leaving 14 bases between them. Germline V lookup: CDR1 SGHRS, CDR2 YFSETQ. The CDR3 is made up of 14 amino acids. CDR3 bases: TGCGCCAGCACCCGGACCGCCGTGACAGATACGCAGTATTTT. Translating it yields CASTRTAVTDTQYF.

The chain recombines TRBV12-3 or TRBV12-4 with TRBJ2-7; 11 nucleotides match TRBD2. The V gene end was trimmed by 5 bases and the J gene end by 4 bases; junction bases not matched to a gene: 7. The CDR3 has 15 residues. CDR3 DNA: TGTGCCAGCAGTCCCCGCGGGACTAGCGGATACGAGCAGTACTTC. It is translated as CASSPRGTSGYEQYF.

The chain is built from TRBV9 and TRBJ2-3; TRBD2 agrees at 8 bases. The ends lost 3 bases at V and 3 bases at J; junction bases unmatched: 6. Germline V gene sequence: CDR1 SGDLS, CDR2 YYNGEE. The CDR3 sequence is 15 residues long. The CDR3 DNA follows: TGTGCCAGCAGCGGGAGCGGGAGTATGACAGATACGCAGTATTTT. It is translated as CASSGSGSMTDTQYF.

This clonotype appeared many times. This sequence joins TRBV9 and TRBJ2-1, with D tentatively TRBD2 (5 bases). The V gene's germline CDR1 is SGDLS and CDR2 YYNGEE. The CDR3 runs to 15 residues. The V and J ends lost 1 base and 8 bases respectively, with 16 bases between them. The CDR3 DNA reads as TGTGCCAGCAGCGTAAGGCACTCCGGGCGGGATGAGCAGTTCTTC. This gives the protein CASSVRHSGRDEQFF.

Here the CDR3 reads CSAAGTGEVEQYF. In DNA, the CDR3 is TGCAGTGCCGCGGGAACGGGAGAGGTCGAGCAGTACTTC. The chain combines TRBV20-1 with TRBJ2-7; possibly TRBD2 for D (6 bases). The CDR3 consists of 13 residues. The germline V gene encodes CDR1 DFQATT and CDR2 SNEGSKA (reference sequence). V lost 6 bases and J 6 bases, leaving 18 bases between the germline ends.

This clonotype has a count of ten or more. The chain has TRBV5-1 and TRBJ2-2; TRBD1 matches at 7 bases. CDR1 is SGHRS, CDR2 YFSETQ, per germline. The J segment lost 3 bases and the V segment lost 0 bases, leaving 5 bases of the junction unmatched. The CDR3 extends over 16 amino acids. The chain's CDR3 is CASSLEGAIDTGELFF. The CDR3 DNA reads TGCGCCAGCAGCTTGGAGGGGGCGATAGACACCGGGGAGCTGTTTTTT. The full variable domain, in which reference TRBV5-1 and TRBJ2-2 provide the parts outside the CDR3, is KAGVTQTPRYLIKTRGQQVTLSCSPISGHRSVSWYQQTPGQGLQFLFEYFSETQRNKGNFPGRFSGRQFSNSRSEMNVSTLELGDSALYLCASSLEGAIDTGELFFGEGSRLTVL.

This clonotype was seen ten or more times. The chain joins TRBV7-9 to TRBJ2-7, with D hard to call. Germline lookup yields CDR1 SEHNR and CDR2 FQNEAQ (reference sequence). Trimming removed 4 bases at V and 4 bases at J, with 8 bases between. This CDR3 region has 12 residues. The CDR3: CASSSHHYEQYF. DNA of the CDR3: TGTGCCAGCAGCTCGCACCATTACGAGCAGTACTTC.

This clonotype was detected many times. The chain is built from TRBV20-1 and TRBJ2-3, with TRBD2 matching 7 bases. CDR1 DFQATT and CDR2 SNEGSKA come from the germline V gene (reference sequence). Trimming at V came to 3 bases and at J to 0 bases, leaving 6 bases not matched to a gene. The CDR3 is 15 amino acids. The CDR3 nucleotides read TGCAGTGCTAGTCATGCGGGAGTGAGCACAGATACGCAGTATTTT. Translating it yields CSASHAGVSTDTQYF.

This clonotype was counted many times. The chain employs TRBV12-3 or TRBV12-4 and TRBJ1-5; D is unresolved. The CDR3 covers 13 residues. The germline V and J ends were trimmed by 6 bases and 4 bases, with 10 bases remaining between them. The CDR3 is CASSSSGNQPQHF. The DNA for the CDR3 is TGTGCCAGCAGCTCGTCGGGAAATCAGCCCCAGCATTTT.

This clonotype has a count of ten or more. This chain uses TRBV5-1 with TRBJ1-2; tentative D call: TRBD1 (5 bases). Germline CDR1 and CDR2: SGHRS and YFSETQ. The V and J ends lost 5 bases and 6 bases respectively, with 17 bases between them. The CDR3 has 14 amino acids. The CDR3 DNA is TGCGCCAGCAGGAGTGAGCTCTCAGGGCATGGCTACACCTTC. Encoded protein: CASRSELSGHGYTF.

Regarding this clonotype: At one boundary the junction diverges from the germline segment, which might be a read error. V is TRBV9 and J is TRBJ1-5, with 10 bases lining up with TRBD1. The germline V gene encodes CDR1 SGDLS and CDR2 YYNGEE. The CDR3 sequence is 20 residues long. The CDR3 nucleotides are TGTGCCAGCAACGTAGTAGGGACAGGACAGGGGGTATTCCACAATCAGCCCCAGCATTTT. Amino acids: CASNVVGTGQGVFHNQPQHF.

This clonotype was detected ten times or more. The V and J genes are TRBV5-1 and TRBJ2-3, with TRBD2 matching 7 bases. The CDR3 is made up of 17 amino acids. V was clipped by 0 bases and J by 0 bases; unmatched bases: 7. The V gene's germline CDR1 is SGHRS and CDR2 YFSETQ. Here the CDR3 DNA reads TGCGCCAGCAGCTTGGCCATAAGCGGGGAGAGCACAGATACGCAGTATTTT. This translates into CASSLAISGESTDTQYF.

This rearrangement joins TRBV12-5 to TRBJ1-2; 8 nucleotides agree with TRBD1. The CDR3 consists of 12 residues. Per germline, CDR1 LGHNT and CDR2 FRNRAP. V lost 9 bases and J lost 10; bases outside the gene matches: 10. The CDR3 loop reads CARERGQGDYTF. The CDR3 region has the DNA TGTGCTAGGGAGAGAGGACAGGGTGACTACACCTTC.

This clonotype was seen a handful of times. The genes are TRBV2 and TRBJ1-2, with 7 bases lining up with TRBD1. Germline assignment: CDR1 SNHLY and CDR2 FYNNEI. The CDR3 loop spans 13 amino acids. The trim removed 10 bases at V and 3 bases at J, leaving 8 bases unmatched. In DNA form, the CDR3 reads TGTGCCACCACGGTAGACAGGGACTATGGCTACACCTTC. Its protein is CATTVDRDYGYTF.

This clonotype was recorded at least ten times. The chain uses TRBV20-1 and TRBJ1-2, with D unclear. V was shortened by 3 bases and J by 8 bases, with 16 bases between the two germline ends. Germline V gene lookup returns CDR1 DFQATT and CDR2 SNEGSKA (reference sequence). The CDR3 totals 13 residues. CDR3 in amino acids: CSARFPASHGYTF. The CDR3 nucleotides are TGCAGTGCTAGGTTCCCAGCGTCACACGGCTACACCTTC.

This clonotype was seen repeatedly, ten times or more. The genes are TRBV12-3 or TRBV12-4 and TRBJ2-2; D gene uncertain. The V and J ends lost 6 bases and 6 bases respectively, with 11 bases between them. This CDR3 region has 13 residues. The CDR3, as DNA: TGTGCCAGCAGCCTGAGCCTGGCCGGGGAGCTGTTTTTT. Translated: CASSLSLAGELFF.

The chain has TRBV28 and TRBJ2-1; 9 bases match TRBD2. Germline V CDR1 and CDR2: MDHEN, SYDVKM. The CDR3 is 15 residues long. V shed 2 bases and J 8 bases; nucleotides not matched to a gene: 7. The CDR3 loop is CASSLGREGQDEQFF. The CDR3 DNA reads TGTGCCAGCAGTTTAGGGCGGGAGGGCCAAGATGAGCAGTTCTTC.

This clonotype appeared many times. V is TRBV28 and J is TRBJ1-1, with 9 bases lining up with TRBD1. With 6 bases clipped from V and 2 bases from J, the junction kept 10 bases outside the gene matches. Germline CDR1 reads MDHEN; CDR2 reads SYDVKM. This CDR3 contains 16 residues. CDR3 region: CASRQGTGPPNTEAFF. CDR3 DNA: TGTGCCAGCAGGCAGGGGACAGGGCCCCCAAACACTGAAGCTTTCTTT.